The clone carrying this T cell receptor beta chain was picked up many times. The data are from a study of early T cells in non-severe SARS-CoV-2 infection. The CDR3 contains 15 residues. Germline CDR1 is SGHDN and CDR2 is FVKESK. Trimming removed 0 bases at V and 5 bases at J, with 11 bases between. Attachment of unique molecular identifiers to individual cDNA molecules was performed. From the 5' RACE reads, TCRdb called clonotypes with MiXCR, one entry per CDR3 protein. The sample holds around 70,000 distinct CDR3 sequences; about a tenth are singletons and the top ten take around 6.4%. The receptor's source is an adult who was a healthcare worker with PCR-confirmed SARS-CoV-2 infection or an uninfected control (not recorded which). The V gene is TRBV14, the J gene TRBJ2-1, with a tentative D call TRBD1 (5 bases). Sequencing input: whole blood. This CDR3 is CASSQETKGNNEQFF. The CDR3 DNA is TGTGCCAGCAGCCAAGAAACCAAGGGGAACAATGAGCAGTTCTTC.